This TCR beta chain was captured in a study of T cells after yellow fever vaccination. Whole-study findings and limits: Peaking faster, on day 5 versus 15, the secondary response was nonetheless weaker.

The CDR3 has 13 amino acids. CDR1 and CDR2 (germline): LGHNA, YSLEER. V was cut by 0 bases and J by 1 base, with 3 bases left in between. It was through 5'RACE template switching that TCR cDNA was made, with a universal primer site and UMIs added. From the 5' RACE reads, TCRdb called clonotypes with MiXCR, one entry per CDR3 protein. The sample contains hundreds of thousands of distinct CDR3 sequences, approximately 12% of which appear only once. Note on this clonotype: What it binds is not known.

The material sequenced was CD4+ T cells sorted from PBMCs, taken 15 days after the yellow fever booster vaccination. This TCR derives from a young man who received the YFV17D yellow fever vaccine. The rearrangement links TRBV4-3 to TRBJ1-1, with no clear D. The DNA for the CDR3 is TGCGCCAGCAGCCAAGATAAGAACACTGAAGCTTTCTTT. Translated: CASSQDKNTEAFF.